What follows are 27 T cell receptor beta chains derived from one specimen sequenced in a study of blood T cell repertoires in COVID-19. Assay used: immunoSEQ multiplex PCR; TCRdb lists only in-frame clones, some missing. The sample yields tens of thousands of clones, 82% seen once. The sample consisted of peripheral blood. The receptors derive from a woman in her fifties or sixties with acute or convalescent COVID-19.

The rearrangement links TRBV15 to TRBJ1-5; TRBD1 agrees at 8 bases. CDR3 size: 14 residues. In germline, CDR1 is LNHNV, CDR2 YYDKDF (reference sequence). V lost 4 bases and J lost 2; bases outside the gene matches: 1. For the CDR3, the DNA is TGTGCCACCAGCAAACAGGGGGGCAATCAGCCCCAGCATTTT. Its protein is CATSKQGGNQPQHF.

The V and J genes are TRBV6-2 or TRBV6-3 and TRBJ2-1, with 12 nucleotides matching TRBD2. The germline gives CDR1 MNHEY, CDR2 SVGEGT. V shed 0 bases, J shed 4 bases, and the junction held 4 bases outside the gene matches. This CDR3 comprises 17 residues. Here the CDR3 reads CASSYSSGLAGYNEQFF. The CDR3 DNA follows: TGTGCCAGCAGTTACTCATCCGGACTAGCGGGGTACAATGAGCAGTTCTTC.

The gene calls are TRBV30 and TRBJ2-5; 15 bases fit TRBD2. The junction had 6 bases not matched to a gene; V was cut back by 2 bases and J by 5 bases. The CDR3 contains 16 residues. CDR1 and CDR2 from the germline V gene are GTSNPN and SVGIG (reference sequence). CDR3 residues: CAWSMGLAGGLETQYF. The CDR3 nucleotides read TGTGCCTGGAGTATGGGACTAGCGGGGGGTTTGGAGACCCAGTACTTC.

V gene TRBV5-1 combines with J gene TRBJ2-5, with TRBD1 as a possible D gene (5 bases). The CDR3 consists of 13 residues. The germline V gene has CDR1 SGHRS and CDR2 YFSETQ. V lost 4 bases and J 3 bases, leaving 10 bases between the germline ends. The CDR3: CASSPDSKETQYF. In DNA, the CDR3 is TGCGCCAGCAGCCCCGACAGCAAAGAGACCCAGTACTTC.

V gene TRBV7-7 combines with J gene TRBJ1-1; possibly TRBD1 for D (5 bases). Looked up from germline, CDR1 is SSHAT and CDR2 is FNYEAQ (reference sequence). This CDR3 region has 13 residues. V dropped 3 bases and J dropped 1 base, with 6 bases sitting between them. The CDR3 is CASSLTANTEAFF. CDR3 bases: TGTGCCAGCAGCTTGACAGCGAACACTGAAGCTTTCTTT.

This clone was seen just once. CDR3 nucleotides: TGTGCCAGCAGCGAATATAGGACAGCCTATGGCTACACCTTC. Its protein is CASSEYRTAYGYTF. The gene calls are TRBV5-5 and TRBJ1-2; D perhaps matches TRBD1 (6 bases). CDR1 and CDR2 (germline): SGHKS, YYEKEE (reference sequence). V was cut by 4 bases and J by 4 bases, with 14 bases left in between. The CDR3 is 14 amino acids.

CDR3 in DNA: TGTGCCAGCAGCCTAGCGGGATCGCGGGGGGGGTTCTTC. Translating gives CASSLAGSRGGFF. This sequence joins TRBV14 and TRBJ2-1; 9 nucleotides match TRBD2. Germline CDR1 reads SGHDN; CDR2 reads FVKESK. The CDR3 spans 13 residues. V trimming: 4 bases; J trimming: 15 bases; junction bases outside the gene matches: 10.

This clone was counted between two and nine times. The gene calls are TRBV7-2 and TRBJ2-3; the D is unclear. Trimming stripped 2 bases from V and 0 bases from J, with 9 bases between. CDR3 size: 15 residues. Per germline, CDR1 SGHTA and CDR2 FQGNSA. The CDR3 coding sequence is TGTGCCAGCAGCTTAATCGCTACTAGCACAGATACGCAGTATTTT. Encoded protein: CASSLIATSTDTQYF.

The CDR3, as DNA: TGTGCTAGTGGTTTGCCTGGACAGAACACTGAAGCTTTCTTT. Translated: CASGLPGQNTEAFF. The chain is built from TRBV12-5 and TRBJ1-1; possible D gene TRBD1, 5 bases. Germline CDR1 reads LGHNT; CDR2 reads FRNRAP. The V gene lost 2 bases and the J gene lost 1 base, with 8 bases spanning the gap. This CDR3 comprises 14 residues.

V usage is TRBV7-7 and J usage is TRBJ2-2; 7 positions match TRBD2. Germline V gene data show CDR1 as SSHAT and CDR2 as FNYEAQ (reference sequence). The CDR3 is 17 amino acids. The trim removed 1 base at V and 1 base at J, leaving 6 bases unmatched. The CDR3 region has the DNA TGTGCCAGCAGCTTAGTGGGCCAGCGGGAGAACACCGGGGAGCTGTTTTTT. Protein sequence: CASSLVGQRENTGELFF.

The chain employs TRBV5-1 and TRBJ2-7; 8 bases agree with TRBD1. This CDR3 is built from 14 residues. After removal of 4 bases from V and 3 bases from J, the junction contained 6 bases not matched to a gene. The germline gives CDR1 SGHRS, CDR2 YFSETQ. This CDR3 reads CASSTGQGYYEQYF. For the CDR3, the DNA is TGCGCCAGCAGCACTGGACAGGGCTACTACGAGCAGTACTTC.

The chain carries TRBV19 and TRBJ2-7, with 8 bases matching TRBD1. CDR1 is LNHDA and CDR2 is SQIVND in the germline V gene (reference sequence). Losses at the gene ends were 4 bases for V and 1 base for J; bases not matched to a gene: 3. This CDR3 comprises 14 residues. The CDR3 protein is CASSKQGGSYEQYF. The DNA of the CDR3 is TGTGCCAGTAGTAAACAGGGGGGTTCCTACGAGCAGTACTTC.

This chain uses TRBV27 with TRBJ1-5, with TRBD1 as a possible D gene (6 bases). The germline V gene has CDR1 MNHEY and CDR2 SMNVEV (reference sequence). The CDR3 contains 14 residues. The V and J ends lost 5 bases and 3 bases respectively, with 11 bases between them. The CDR3 is CASSLTGLNQPQHF. CDR3 in DNA: TGTGCCAGCAGTCTGACAGGCCTCAATCAGCCCCAGCATTTT.

This clone was observed a few times. This chain links TRBV5-6 with TRBJ2-6; TRBD1 is a possible D gene (6 bases). Germline-derived CDR1 and CDR2 are SGHDT and YYEEEE. Between the trimmed V and J ends, which lost 7 bases and 1 base, there was a span of 15 bases. The CDR3 is 16 amino acids. The chain's CDR3 is CASCRGSVSGANVLTF. The CDR3, as DNA: TGTGCCAGCTGCAGGGGAAGTGTGTCTGGGGCCAACGTCCTGACTTTC.

The CDR3 nucleotides are TGCAGCGGAGCAGGGGCGGAAAACATTCAGTACTTC. It codes for CSGAGAENIQYF. The V gene is TRBV29-1, the J gene TRBJ2-4; tentative D call: TRBD1 (6 bases). The CDR3 length is 12 residues. V was shortened by 7 bases and J by 5 bases, with 12 bases between the two germline ends. From germline, CDR1 is SQVTM and CDR2 ANQGSEA.

The chain has TRBV4-1 and TRBJ1-3; 7 bases map to TRBD1. This CDR3 region has 16 residues. V shed 0 bases, J shed 0 bases, and the junction held 2 bases outside the gene matches. CDR1 is MGHRA and CDR2 is YSYEKL in the germline V gene. This chain's CDR3 is CASSQDRGSSGNTIYF. The CDR3 nucleotides are TGCGCCAGCAGCCAAGACAGGGGGAGCTCTGGAAACACCATATATTTT.

The chain couples TRBV9 to TRBJ2-1; the D gene is possibly TRBD1 (5 bases). Trimming cost V 4 bases and J 3 bases, with 8 bases left between them. CDR1 and CDR2 (germline): SGDLS, YYNGEE. The CDR3 contains 13 residues. CDR3: CASSTRVYNEQFF. As DNA, the CDR3 is TGTGCCAGCAGCACCAGGGTCTACAATGAGCAGTTCTTC.

The chain has TRBV6-5 and TRBJ1-2; D ambiguous. This CDR3 is 14 amino acids long. Trimming left V 7 bases short and J 6 bases short, with 18 bases between. Germline loops: CDR1 MNHEY, CDR2 SVGAGI. The CDR3 DNA reads as TGTGCCAGCACTCCCGGCGGCGCTTTAGATGGCTACACCTTC. This gives the protein CASTPGGALDGYTF.

In its sample, this clone was seen a few times. V gene TRBV7-9 combines with J gene TRBJ2-1; D gene ambiguous. Per germline, CDR1 SEHNR and CDR2 FQNEAQ (reference sequence). Trimming left V 4 bases short and J 4 bases short, with 11 bases between. The CDR3 consists of 14 residues. DNA of the CDR3: TGTGCCAGCAGCTCTCGGCTAGTTTACAATGAGCAGTTCTTC. This encodes CASSSRLVYNEQFF.

The chain is built from TRBV6-5 and TRBJ2-1; TRBD1 might be the D (6 bases). The germline V and J ends were trimmed by 6 bases and 10 bases, with 19 bases remaining between them. Germline-derived CDR1 and CDR2 are MNHEY and SVGAGI. The CDR3 runs 14 residues. As DNA, the CDR3 is TGTGCCAGCAGGACAATCGGACAGCCCAGGGAGCAGTTCTTC. Encoded protein: CASRTIGQPREQFF.

The rearrangement joins TRBV5-5 to TRBJ2-1, with TRBD2 identical over 7 bases. The length of the CDR3 is 13 residues. Germline V gene data show CDR1 as SGHKS and CDR2 as YYEKEE (reference sequence). The V segment lost 0 bases and the J segment 6 bases; nucleotides outside the gene matches: 0. CDR3 sequence reads: CASSLVAGNEQFF. The CDR3 DNA sequence: TGTGCCAGCAGCTTGGTAGCGGGCAATGAGCAGTTCTTC.

The J gene is TRBJ2-2, the V gene TRBV15; 12 bases align to TRBD2. The germline V gene has CDR1 LNHNV and CDR2 YYDKDF (reference sequence). The length of the CDR3 is 16 residues. V gave up 5 bases and J gave up 7 bases; unmatched junction bases: 8. The CDR3 is CATSGDTSGGIGELFF. The CDR3 DNA reads as TGTGCCACCAGCGGCGATACTAGCGGGGGGATCGGGGAGCTGTTTTTT.

The chain couples TRBV25-1 to TRBJ2-7, with 9 bases lining up with TRBD1. The J segment lost 6 bases and the V segment lost 6 bases, leaving 9 bases of the junction unmatched. Germline V lookup: CDR1 MGHDK, CDR2 SYGVNS. This CDR3 has 14 amino acids. Here the CDR3 reads CASRGGTGLAEQYF. The CDR3 bases are TGTGCCAGCAGAGGGGGGACAGGGCTAGCCGAGCAGTACTTC.

V gene TRBV5-1 combines with J gene TRBJ1-1; D remains unclear. V lost 0 bases to trimming and J lost 5 bases, with 11 bases between them. The CDR3 runs 14 residues. CDR1 is SGHRS and CDR2 is YFSETQ in the germline V gene. CDR3 loop: CASSLAPGETEAFF. DNA for the CDR3: TGCGCCAGCAGCTTGGCCCCGGGTGAGACTGAAGCTTTCTTT.

The chain recombines TRBV19 with TRBJ2-7; TRBD1 agrees at 8 bases. CDR3 length: 14 amino acids. The ends lost 5 bases at V and 3 bases at J; junction bases unmatched: 6. The germline CDR1 and CDR2 sequences are LNHDA and SQIVND (reference sequence). This CDR3 reads CASSPYRGSYEQYF. CDR3 bases: TGTGCCAGTAGTCCTTACAGGGGGAGCTACGAGCAGTACTTC.

The chain employs TRBV2 and TRBJ2-1; 11 nucleotides agree with TRBD2. Germline V lookup: CDR1 SNHLY, CDR2 FYNNEI. The CDR3 is made up of 12 amino acids. After removal of 5 bases from V and 12 bases from J, the junction contained 3 bases not matched to a gene. In DNA, the CDR3 is TGTGCCAGCAGTTTAGGACTAGCGGGGCAGTTCTTC. It specifies CASSLGLAGQFF. Based on the CDR3 plus reference TRBV2 and TRBJ2-1, the full variable domain is EPEVTQTPSHQVTQMGQEVILRCVPISNHLYFYWYRQILGQKVEFLVSFYNNEISEKSEIFDDQFSVERPDGSNFTLKIRSTKLEDSAMYFCASSLGLAGQFFGPGTRLTVL.

The genes are TRBV9 and TRBJ1-5, with 9 bases fitting TRBD1. Per the germline V gene, CDR1 is SGDLS and CDR2 is YYNGEE. V lost 3 bases to trimming and J lost 6 bases; unmatched junction nucleotides: 7. The CDR3 is 15 residues long. The CDR3 here is CASSEGQGPGQPQHF. The CDR3 region has the DNA TGTGCCAGCAGCGAGGGACAGGGACCTGGTCAGCCCCAGCATTTT.